This T cell receptor (beta chain) appears in the sequencing data of a study of cytomegalovirus exposure and HLA in healthy donors. Vbeta (60) and Jbeta (13) primers were used in the PCR. Clones were sequenced by immunoSEQ multiplex PCR, and TCRdb holds only the in-frame ones, with some missing. The sample shows around 150,000 clones, roughly 10% of them seen only once. Sequences were obtained from PBMCs. The receptor comes from a male donor in good health and CMV-seronegative.

This CDR3 reads CASSSQSVGVVDTQYF. The CDR3 DNA reads TGTGCCAGCAGCTCCCAGTCGGTAGGGGTAGTAGATACGCAGTATTTT. The V and J genes are TRBV7-8 and TRBJ2-3; possibly TRBD1 for D (5 bases). Germline CDR1 is SGHVS and CDR2 is FQNEAQ. The CDR3 sequence is 16 residues long. Trimming removed 4 bases from V and 5 bases from J, with 19 bases in between.